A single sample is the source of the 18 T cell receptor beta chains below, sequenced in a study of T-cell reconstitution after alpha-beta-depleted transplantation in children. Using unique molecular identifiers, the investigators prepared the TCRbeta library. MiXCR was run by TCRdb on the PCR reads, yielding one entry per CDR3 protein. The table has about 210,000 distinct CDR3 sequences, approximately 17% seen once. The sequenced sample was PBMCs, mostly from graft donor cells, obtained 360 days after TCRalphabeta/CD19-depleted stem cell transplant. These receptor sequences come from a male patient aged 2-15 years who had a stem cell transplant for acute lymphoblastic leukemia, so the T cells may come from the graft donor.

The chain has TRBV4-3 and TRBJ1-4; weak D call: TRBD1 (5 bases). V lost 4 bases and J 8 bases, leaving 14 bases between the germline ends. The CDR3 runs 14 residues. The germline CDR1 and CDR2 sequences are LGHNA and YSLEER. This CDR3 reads CASSLGQGWEKLFF. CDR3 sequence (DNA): TGCGCCAGCAGCCTTGGGCAGGGATGGGAAAAACTGTTTTTT.

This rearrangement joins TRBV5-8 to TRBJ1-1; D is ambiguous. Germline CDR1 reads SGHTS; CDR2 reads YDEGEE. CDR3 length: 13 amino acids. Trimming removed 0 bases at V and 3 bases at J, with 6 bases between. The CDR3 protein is CASSLATDTEAFF. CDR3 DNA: TGTGCCAGCAGCTTGGCCACCGACACTGAAGCTTTCTTT.

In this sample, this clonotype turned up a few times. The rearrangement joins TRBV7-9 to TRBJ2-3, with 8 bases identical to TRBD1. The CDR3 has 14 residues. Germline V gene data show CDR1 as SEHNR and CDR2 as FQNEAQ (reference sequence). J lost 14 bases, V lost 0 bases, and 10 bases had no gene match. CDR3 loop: CASSLASTGGMVYF. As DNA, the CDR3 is TGTGCCAGCAGCTTAGCCAGCACAGGGGGAATGGTGTATTTT.

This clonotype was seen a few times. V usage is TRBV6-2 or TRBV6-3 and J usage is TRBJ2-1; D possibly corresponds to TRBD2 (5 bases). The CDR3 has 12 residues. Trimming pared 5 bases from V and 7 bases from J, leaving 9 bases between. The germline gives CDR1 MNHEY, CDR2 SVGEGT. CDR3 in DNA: TGTGCCAGCAGTCATCGAGGGAATGAGCAGTTCTTC. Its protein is CASSHRGNEQFF.

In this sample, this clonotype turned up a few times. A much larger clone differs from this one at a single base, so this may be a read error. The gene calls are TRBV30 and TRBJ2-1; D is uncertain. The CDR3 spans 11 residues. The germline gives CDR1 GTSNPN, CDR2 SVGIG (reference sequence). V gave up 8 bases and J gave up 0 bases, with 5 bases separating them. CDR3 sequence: CARSSYNEQFF. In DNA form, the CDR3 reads TGTGCCAGAAGCTCCTACAATGAGCAGTTCTTC.

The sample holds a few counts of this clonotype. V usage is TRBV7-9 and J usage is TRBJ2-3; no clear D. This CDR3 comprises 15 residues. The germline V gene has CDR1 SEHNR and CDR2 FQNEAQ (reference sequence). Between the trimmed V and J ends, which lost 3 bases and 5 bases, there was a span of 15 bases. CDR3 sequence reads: CASSFYSPAGDTQYF. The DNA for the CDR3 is TGTGCCAGCAGCTTTTACTCTCCGGCAGGAGATACGCAGTATTTT.

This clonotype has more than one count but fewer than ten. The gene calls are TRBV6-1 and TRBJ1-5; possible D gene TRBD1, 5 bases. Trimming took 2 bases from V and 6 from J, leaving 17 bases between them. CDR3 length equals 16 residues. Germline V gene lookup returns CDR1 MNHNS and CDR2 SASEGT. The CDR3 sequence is CASSEWAGQGGQPQHF. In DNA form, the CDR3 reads TGTGCCAGCAGTGAATGGGCTGGGCAGGGCGGTCAGCCCCAGCATTTT.

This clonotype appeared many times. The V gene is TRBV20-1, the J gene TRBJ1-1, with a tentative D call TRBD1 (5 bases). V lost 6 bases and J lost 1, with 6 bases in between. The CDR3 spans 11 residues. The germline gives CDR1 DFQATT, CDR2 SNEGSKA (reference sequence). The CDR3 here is CSAGANTEAFF. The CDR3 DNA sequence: TGCAGTGCAGGGGCGAACACTGAAGCTTTCTTT.

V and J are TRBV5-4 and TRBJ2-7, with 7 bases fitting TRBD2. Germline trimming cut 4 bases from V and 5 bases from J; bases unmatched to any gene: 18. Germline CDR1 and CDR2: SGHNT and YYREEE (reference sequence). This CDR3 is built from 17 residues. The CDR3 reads CASSVNLGPSAGDEQYF. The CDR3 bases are TGTGCCAGCAGCGTTAACCTAGGACCGTCCGCGGGAGACGAGCAGTACTTC.

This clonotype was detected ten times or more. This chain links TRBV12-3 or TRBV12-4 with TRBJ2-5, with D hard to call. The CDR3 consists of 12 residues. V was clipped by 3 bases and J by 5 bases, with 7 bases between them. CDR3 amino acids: CASSFHGETQYF. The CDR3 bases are TGTGCCAGCAGTTTCCATGGGGAGACCCAGTACTTC.

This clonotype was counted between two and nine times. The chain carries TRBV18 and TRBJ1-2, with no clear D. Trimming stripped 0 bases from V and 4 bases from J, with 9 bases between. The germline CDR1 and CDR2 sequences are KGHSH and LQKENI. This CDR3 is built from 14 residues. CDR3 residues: CASSPPEGIYGYTF. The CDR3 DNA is TGTGCCAGCTCACCACCAGAAGGGATCTATGGCTACACCTTC.

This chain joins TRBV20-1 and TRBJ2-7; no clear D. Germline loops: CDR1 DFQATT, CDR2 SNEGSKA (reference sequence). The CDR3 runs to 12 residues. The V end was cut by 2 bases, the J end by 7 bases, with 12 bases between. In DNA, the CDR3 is TGCAGTGCTAGACTAGAAAGTAAGGAGCAGTACTTC. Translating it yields CSARLESKEQYF.

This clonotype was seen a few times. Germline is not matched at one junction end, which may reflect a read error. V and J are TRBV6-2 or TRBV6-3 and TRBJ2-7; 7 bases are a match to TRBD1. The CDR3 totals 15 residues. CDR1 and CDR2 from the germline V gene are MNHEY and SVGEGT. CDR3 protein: CASSYSSGQAYEQYF. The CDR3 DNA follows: TGTGCCAGCAGCTACTCCTCCGGACAGGCCTACGAGCAGTACTTC.

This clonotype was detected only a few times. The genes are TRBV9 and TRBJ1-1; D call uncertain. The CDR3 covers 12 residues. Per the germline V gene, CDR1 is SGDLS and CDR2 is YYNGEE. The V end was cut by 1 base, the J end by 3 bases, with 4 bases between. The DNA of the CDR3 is TGTGCCAGCAGCGTACCGGACACTGAAGCTTTCTTT. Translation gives CASSVPDTEAFF.

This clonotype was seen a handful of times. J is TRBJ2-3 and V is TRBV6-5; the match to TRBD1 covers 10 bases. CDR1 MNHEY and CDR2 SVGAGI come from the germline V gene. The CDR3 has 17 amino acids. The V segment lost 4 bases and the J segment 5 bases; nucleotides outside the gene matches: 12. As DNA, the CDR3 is TGTGCCAGCAGTTTTGAACCGGGACAGGGGAGTTTAGATACGCAGTATTTT. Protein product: CASSFEPGQGSLDTQYF.

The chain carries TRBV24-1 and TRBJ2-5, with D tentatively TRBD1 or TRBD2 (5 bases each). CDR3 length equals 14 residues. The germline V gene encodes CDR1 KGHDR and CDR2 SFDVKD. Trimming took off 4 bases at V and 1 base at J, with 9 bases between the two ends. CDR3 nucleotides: TGTGCCACCAGTGACTACGGGACCCAAGAGACCCAGTACTTC. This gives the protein CATSDYGTQETQYF.

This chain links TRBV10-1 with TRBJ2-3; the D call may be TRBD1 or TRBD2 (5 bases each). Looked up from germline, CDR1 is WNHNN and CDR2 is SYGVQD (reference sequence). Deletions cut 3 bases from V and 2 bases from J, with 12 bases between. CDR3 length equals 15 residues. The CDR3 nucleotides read TGCGCCAGCAGTGAAACCGGGACGAACACAGATACGCAGTATTTT. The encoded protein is CASSETGTNTDTQYF.

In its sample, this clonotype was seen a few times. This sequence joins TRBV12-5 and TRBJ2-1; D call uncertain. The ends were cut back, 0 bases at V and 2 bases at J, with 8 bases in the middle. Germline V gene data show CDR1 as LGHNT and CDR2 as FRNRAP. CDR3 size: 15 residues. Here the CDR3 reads CASGLVGFAYNEQFF. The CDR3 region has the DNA TGTGCTAGTGGTTTGGTCGGGTTCGCCTACAATGAGCAGTTCTTC.